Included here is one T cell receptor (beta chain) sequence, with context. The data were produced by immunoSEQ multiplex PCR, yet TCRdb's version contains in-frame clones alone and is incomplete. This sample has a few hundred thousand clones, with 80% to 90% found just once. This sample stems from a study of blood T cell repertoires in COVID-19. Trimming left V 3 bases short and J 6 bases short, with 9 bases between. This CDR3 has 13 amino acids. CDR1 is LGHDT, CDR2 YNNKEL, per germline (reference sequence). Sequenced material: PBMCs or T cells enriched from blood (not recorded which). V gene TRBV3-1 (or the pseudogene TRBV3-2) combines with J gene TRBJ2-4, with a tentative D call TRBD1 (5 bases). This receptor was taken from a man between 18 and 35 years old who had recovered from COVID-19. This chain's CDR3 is CASSQAGPNIQYF. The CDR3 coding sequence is TGTGCCAGCAGCCAGGCAGGGCCAAACATTCAGTACTTC.